This T cell receptor beta chain comes out of a study of beta chain features in type 1 diabetes (dated by TCRdb to about 2018). With regard to the full study: Mean age, gender distribution, total cell number and subset yield did not differ between patients and healthy donors. The study compared TCRB repertoires of sorted circulating CD4+ T cell subsets between recently diagnosed type 1 diabetes patients and matched healthy donors. A total of 90 million to 140 million sorted cells were examined across all samples, and RNA yield correlated strongly with the number of cells per subset. Whereas all 28 donors provided naive and central memory subsets, regulatory and stem cell-like memory subsets were isolated from just 8 patients and about 8 healthy donors. What the work shows at the level of the full study, not this receptor alone: Because cDNA rather than genomic DNA was sequenced, highly expressing activated cells could have been over-represented, although no difference in activation and CD3 levels was found between groups. PCR might favor shorter templates, but patient and control samples were amplified and corrected together, so any skew would affect both groups equally. Because the HLA sub-analyses included only small numbers of individuals, any influence of HLA type on TCRB rearrangement was left unresolved. At VDJ recombination sites, patients with type 1 diabetes made fewer insertions and deleted more nucleotides, a pattern implying thymic rearrangement abnormalities. Type 1 diabetes patients showed a moderate but significant shortening of TCRB CDR3 length in all four CD4+ subsets. Naive, central memory and regulatory TCRB repertoires appeared to be more alike among patients than among healthy donors.

From each donor, a single peripheral blood sample of around 120 mL on average was drawn into heparinised tubes. Using a panel that included CD45RO, CCR7, CD25, CD127, CD95 and CD27, naive, central memory, regulatory and stem cell-like memory CD4+ T cells were sorted on a BD FACSAria II. All sorted populations exceeded 95% purity. PBMCs were separated immediately by Lymphoprep density gradient centrifugation and were stained directly, without being cultured. So that batch effects would be minimized, each experiment stained and sorted samples in pairs, pairing one healthy donor with one patient. A few counts support this clone. Its target antigen remains unknown. The record has no base qualities; no much larger clone is one base away. The CDR3 holds 15 amino acids from the cysteine to the phenylalanine. The read is trimmed to its CDR3 DNA, 45 bases read in frame from base 1. V and J lose 1 base and 0 bases, and a span of 10 bases separates them. CDR1 LGHNA and CDR2 YNFKEQ are derived from the germline V gene.

The entire amount of isolated RNA was reverse transcribed using the High Capacity cDNA Reverse Transcription Kit, so the sequenced TCRB transcripts were expressed ones. Deep immunoSEQ sequencing was performed on naive, central memory and regulatory T cell samples, with an average of approximately 3.9 million total reads per sample. Sorted cells were lysed in RLT buffer, and RNA was extracted using DNase-treated RNeasy Micro or Mini kits according to cell number. Each cell subset was processed separately to prevent cross-contamination, with patient and healthy donor samples processed together. Using the immunoSEQ multiplex PCR, TCRB sequences were amplified from cDNA into 87-bp fragments spanning the CDR3 region. Sequencing of the amplicons was done on the Illumina HiSeq platform. As for how the authors treated the data: Synthetic template baselines were used to correct PCR bias computationally, reads within Hamming distance 2 were collapsed together, and singletons that could not be merged were discarded. Reads were aligned against IMGT to assign V, D and J genes, CDR3 length and insertions or deletions at six rearrangement sites. Within each subset, clonotype counts were normalized to the number of sorted cells before true diversity and Gini coefficients were calculated with the tcR R package. The overlap coefficient, calculated on TCRB nucleotide sequences, was used to measure repertoire sharing. As a proxy for the pre-selection repertoire, out-of-frame TCRB sequences from naive cells were analyzed. TCRdb holds this immuneACCESS table with in-frame rearrangements only. Some clones are missing; in checked studies, unresolved V genes explain under half, and the rest has no known cause. V, J and clone size are those of that table, while D and trimming were read from the DNA. The sample records hundreds of thousands of clones, 25% to 35% of which are singletons. 0.065% of the sample is taken by the ten largest.

The chain links TRBV4-2 with TRBJ2-7; TRBD1 is perhaps the D gene, given 5 matching bases. The sample consisted of naive CD4+ T cells from blood. Read against the paper, the sample's cell subset or site label means: true naive CD4+ T cells. This clonotype was sampled from a man aged 18 to 29 in good health. The CDR3 in this case is CASSQADTASYEQYF. The sequenced DNA is TGTGCCAGCAGCCAAGCGGACACAGCCTCCTACGAGCAGTACTTC.